This TCR beta chain was captured by sequencing in a study of blood T cell repertoires in COVID-19 (dated by TCRdb to the early 2020s). Regarding the complete study: The collaborator samples originated in the United States, Italy and Spain and spanned the acute and convalescent phases of COVID-19. The repertoires were released in a freely available public database intended as a resource for research on the immune response to SARS-CoV-2. HLA class I and class II types, where available, came from metadata supplied by the sample provider rather than from assay-based typing. The samples were drawn from the first 160 participants of the ongoing ImmuneRACE study and from 950 to 1,500 subjects provided by 6 global collaborators. Deeply sampled blood TCRbeta repertoires from subjects exposed to, actively infected with, or recovered from COVID-19 were included in the dataset. A de-identified subject ID, COVID-19 status, age in years and sex were almost always included in the sample metadata. The prospective study material was composed of cDNA or gDNA derived from T cells, B-cell-depleted T cells, or PBMCs. Broad study findings and their caveats: The amount of clinical and demographic metadata varied by source and participant and was provided uncurated.

V and J lose 2 bases and 4 bases, and a span of 9 bases separates them. CDR1 and CDR2, per the germline V gene, are SGHTA and FQGNSA. Measured from the cysteine to the phenylalanine, the CDR3 is 14 residues long. CDR3 DNA is the only sequence kept; it has 42 bases, read in frame from the first base. TCRbeta CDR3 regions were amplified from genomic DNA by means of the immunoSEQ Assay, a bias-controlled multiplex PCR. The authors' pipeline ran thus. Within the assay, amplification of reference gene primers was used to estimate how many nucleated cells each sample contained. Sequence reads were collapsed and filtered to measure the absolute abundance of every unique TCRbeta CDR3 rearrangement. Productive Simpson clonality was computed per sample as the square root of Simpson's diversity index over productive rearrangements. The source is immuneACCESS, and TCRdb retained only in-frame sequences with V and J called. Part of the clones is not carried over; for the studies checked, unresolved V genes explain less than half of this, and the remainder is unexplained. V and J calls and clone size are given by that table; D and trimming were obtained from the DNA. This sample gives under 200,000 clones in total; approximately 86% of them show up just once. Around 3.3% of the sample goes to the ten largest clones.

Each collaborating institution followed its own protocols to collect whole blood in K2EDTA tubes. Collaborator samples were shipped for TCRbeta analysis as frozen whole blood, isolated PBMCs, or DNA extracted from either sample type. As regards this clone: This receptor's antigen is unknown. Qualities for individual bases were not recorded, and no much larger clone is one base off.

The clonotype was recovered from a man between 65 and 79 years old with acute or convalescent COVID-19. Specimen: peripheral blood. Recombination joined TRBV7-2 with TRBJ1-5; the D region possibly corresponds to TRBD1 (5 bases align). The nucleotides read TGTGCCAGCAGCTTATACAGGCTTAATCAGCCCCAGCATTTT. It translates to CASSLYRLNQPQHF. The full variable domain, completed from the reference TRBV7-2 and TRBJ1-5 proteins outside the CDR3, reads GAGVSQSPSNKVTEKGKDVELRCDPISGHTALYWYRQSLGQGLEFLIYFQGNSAPDKSGLPSDRFSAERTGGSVSTLTIQRTQQEDSAVYLCASSLYRLNQPQHFGDGTRLSIL.